This T cell receptor beta chain emerged from a study of CD8 T cells in Susac syndrome. Study results and caveats: Only a relatively small number of individuals were included in the TCR sequencing and HLA analysis.

In the case of this clonotype: Its antigen remains unidentified.

V dropped 0 bases and J dropped 4 bases, with 14 bases sitting between them. The germline gives CDR1 SGDLS, CDR2 YYNGEE. CDR3 length: 15 residues. Random hexamers were used to reverse transcribe roughly 0.5 to 1 ug of RNA. TCRdb itself ran the immunoSEQ multiplex PCR reads through MiXCR, one entry per CDR3 protein. The sample includes tens of thousands of distinct CDR3 sequences, about 94% of them seen just once. The chain uses TRBV9 and TRBJ2-7; a possible D gene is TRBD1 (6 bases). Sequenced sample: CD4+ T cells from PBMCs. The receptor was isolated from a human donor with Susac syndrome. The CDR3 sequence is CASSVGTGLGYEQYF. The CDR3 DNA reads as TGTGCCAGCAGCGTAGGTACAGGGCTTGGGTACGAGCAGTACTTC.